Shown below are 22 T cell receptor beta chains from a single sample sequenced in a study of blood T cell repertoires in COVID-19. The method was immunoSEQ multiplex PCR; TCRdb's version includes in-frame clones alone and lacks a portion of them. The data contain 180,000 or so clones, 86% of them singletons. Sequencing was performed on peripheral blood. The origin of the receptors is a woman aged 80 or over in a cohort sampled during active or convalescent COVID-19.

The rearrangement joins TRBV5-1 to TRBJ1-1; D is perhaps TRBD1 (6 bases). V was clipped by 3 bases and J by 4 bases, with 22 bases between them. CDR1 SGHRS and CDR2 YFSETQ come from the germline V gene. The CDR3 loop spans 17 amino acids. The CDR3 DNA follows: TGCGCCAGCAGCTCTACCCTAGGCAGGGGTTCAGGCACTGAAGCTTTCTTT. Its translation is CASSSTLGRGSGTEAFF.

The genes are TRBV5-1 and TRBJ2-1; D is ambiguous. Trimming left V 2 bases short and J 0 bases short, with 6 bases between. The CDR3 loop spans 14 amino acids. CDR1 SGHRS and CDR2 YFSETQ come from the germline V gene. The CDR3 DNA reads TGCGCCAGCAGCTTCCCCTCCTCCTACAATGAGCAGTTCTTC. Protein product: CASSFPSSYNEQFF.

The chain links TRBV27 to TRBJ1-1; weak D call: TRBD1 (6 bases). The ends were cut back, 2 bases at V and 3 bases at J, with 10 bases in the middle. There are 14 residues in the CDR3. Germline V CDR1 and CDR2: MNHEY, SMNVEV (reference sequence). CDR3 sequence: CASSLGGGYTEAFF. DNA of the CDR3: TGTGCCAGCAGTTTAGGGGGCGGATACACTGAAGCTTTCTTT.

This sequence joins TRBV6-5 and TRBJ1-2, with 7 bases aligning to TRBD1. The CDR3 is 13 residues long. The J segment lost 4 bases and the V segment lost 5 bases, leaving 4 bases of the junction unmatched. Germline CDR1 is MNHEY and CDR2 is SVGAGI. CDR3 coding DNA: TGTGCCAGCAGTATCACAGGGGCCTATGGCTACACCTTC. Translating it yields CASSITGAYGYTF.

V gene TRBV27 combines with J gene TRBJ1-1; no clear D. Germline lookup yields CDR1 MNHEY and CDR2 SMNVEV (reference sequence). V dropped 2 bases and J dropped 4 bases, with 8 bases sitting between them. The CDR3 covers 13 residues. The DNA for the CDR3 is TGTGCCAGCAGTTTACTCGAGGGCACTGAAGCTTTCTTT. Translation gives CASSLLEGTEAFF.

The chain joins TRBV2 to TRBJ2-3, with 11 positions matching TRBD2. V lost 6 bases to trimming and J lost 0 bases; unmatched junction nucleotides: 5. The CDR3 contains 16 residues. Germline CDR1 is SNHLY and CDR2 is FYNNEI. CDR3 nucleotide sequence: TGTGCCAGCAGGCCGGGACTAGCGGTGAGCACAGATACGCAGTATTTT. The encoded protein is CASRPGLAVSTDTQYF.

The rearrangement uses TRBV28 and TRBJ2-5, with D maybe TRBD2 (6 bases). V lost 3 bases to trimming and J lost 5 bases, with 16 bases between them. This CDR3 is 15 amino acids long. Germline V gene data show CDR1 as MDHEN and CDR2 as SYDVKM. Here the CDR3 DNA reads TGTGCCAGCAGTTTTCCCCGACTAGGAAGGGAGACCCAGTACTTC. It encodes CASSFPRLGRETQYF.

The chain couples TRBV19 to TRBJ2-4; D is ambiguous. CDR3 length equals 17 residues. Germline V gene data show CDR1 as LNHDA and CDR2 as SQIVND (reference sequence). Deletions cut 2 bases from V and 0 bases from J, with 14 bases between. DNA of the CDR3: TGTGCCAGTAGTATACCCAACCCCGGAGTAGCCAAAAACATTCAGTACTTC. Residues: CASSIPNPGVAKNIQYF.

V and J are TRBV6-5 and TRBJ1-3; weak D call: TRBD1 (6 bases). Trimming pared 5 bases from V and 0 bases from J, leaving 11 bases between. The CDR3 contains 15 residues. Germline CDR1 and CDR2: MNHEY and SVGAGI. CDR3 amino acids: CASSQDSFSGNTIYF. The CDR3 DNA reads as TGTGCCAGCAGTCAGGACAGTTTCTCTGGAAACACCATATATTTT.

The genes are TRBV11-3 and TRBJ2-3, with D unresolved. The CDR3 runs to 13 residues. Germline CDR1 and CDR2: SGHNT and YENEEA. Trimming shortened V by 1 base and J by 2 bases, and 4 bases separated the two germline ends. The CDR3 loop is CASSLGPTDTQYF. The CDR3 DNA is TGTGCCAGCAGCTTAGGGCCCACAGATACGCAGTATTTT.

The chain has TRBV19 and TRBJ1-2; maybe TRBD1 (6 bases). The V gene's germline CDR1 is LNHDA and CDR2 SQIVND (reference sequence). Trimming took 7 bases from V and 2 from J, leaving 17 bases between them. The CDR3 consists of 15 residues. This chain's CDR3 is CASTQVGQTNYGYTF. The CDR3 DNA is TGTGCCAGTACACAAGTAGGACAGACAAACTATGGCTACACCTTC. The full variable domain, rest sourced from reference TRBV19 and TRBJ1-2, is DGGITQSPKYLFRKEGQNVTLSCEQNLNHDAMYWYRQDPGQGLRLIYYSQIVNDFQKGDIAEGYSVSREKKESFPLTVTSAQKNPTAFYLCASTQVGQTNYGYTFGSGTRLTVV.

The V gene is TRBV6-5, the J gene TRBJ1-1; TRBD1 agrees at 9 bases. The CDR3 is 14 amino acids. The junction had 7 bases not matched to a gene; V was cut back by 6 bases and J by 5 bases. The V gene's germline CDR1 is MNHEY and CDR2 SVGAGI. CDR3 protein: CASSRTGAVTEAFF. The CDR3 nucleotides read TGTGCCAGCAGCCGGACAGGGGCCGTTACTGAAGCTTTCTTT.

The chain carries TRBV11-2 and TRBJ1-6; D is ambiguous. CDR1 SGHAT and CDR2 FQNNGV come from the germline V gene. CDR3 length: 13 residues. The V end lost 1 base, the J end lost 7 bases, and 5 bases lay between the germline ends. The CDR3 loop is CASSLGQNSPLHF. As DNA, the CDR3 is TGTGCCAGCAGCTTAGGGCAGAATTCACCCCTCCACTTT.

The V gene is TRBV18, the J gene TRBJ2-5; a possible D gene is TRBD2 (5 bases). The CDR3 extends over 14 amino acids. Trimming removed 6 bases at V and 5 bases at J, with 16 bases between. Germline CDR1 KGHSH, CDR2 LQKENI. The CDR3 protein is CASSPDSRGETQYF. The CDR3 DNA reads as TGTGCCAGCTCTCCGGACTCCCGAGGGGAGACCCAGTACTTC.

The chain links TRBV20-1 to TRBJ1-2; D unclear. The CDR3 sequence is 11 residues long. V was cut by 2 bases and J by 5 bases, with 6 bases left in between. Looked up from germline, CDR1 is DFQATT and CDR2 is SNEGSKA (reference sequence). In DNA form, the CDR3 reads TGCAGTGCTAGATCCCCTTATGGCTACACCTTC. Protein product: CSARSPYGYTF.

V is TRBV6-5 and J is TRBJ2-7; 7 bases agree with TRBD2. The CDR3 covers 11 residues. Germline loops: CDR1 MNHEY, CDR2 SVGAGI. After removal of 8 bases from V and 2 bases from J, the junction contained 0 bases not matched to a gene. CDR3 coding DNA: TGTGCCAGCGGGAGGGCCTACGAGCAGTACTTC. Protein sequence: CASGRAYEQYF.

This chain links TRBV7-2 with TRBJ1-4, with D unclear. V gave up 5 bases and J gave up 0 bases, with 7 bases separating them. The CDR3 loop spans 14 amino acids. Germline V CDR1 and CDR2: SGHTA, FQGNSA. The CDR3 reads CASSPMTTNEKLFF. CDR3 DNA: TGTGCCAGCAGCCCTATGACAACTAATGAAAAACTGTTTTTT.

This chain links TRBV19 with TRBJ1-5; 9 bases map to TRBD1. Looked up from germline, CDR1 is LNHDA and CDR2 is SQIVND (reference sequence). This CDR3 is 15 amino acids long. V gave up 6 bases and J gave up 2 bases; unmatched junction bases: 5. The CDR3 coding sequence is TGTGCCAGTAGAACCGGGACAGGGCGCAATCAGCCCCAGCATTTT. The encoded protein is CASRTGTGRNQPQHF.

The chain couples TRBV5-4 to TRBJ2-3, with D tentatively TRBD2 (5 bases). Germline V gene data show CDR1 as SGHNT and CDR2 as YYREEE (reference sequence). Trimming took 0 bases from V and 5 from J, leaving 13 bases between them. The CDR3 is 15 amino acids. Written as DNA, the CDR3 is TGTGCCAGCAGCTTGGCATCCGCGGGCAAAGATACGCAGTATTTT. Translated, it gives CASSLASAGKDTQYF.

The genes are TRBV12-3 or TRBV12-4 and TRBJ1-1; tentatively, D is TRBD1 (5 bases). The CDR3 has 13 amino acids. V lost 7 bases, J lost 4 bases, and 13 bases lay in between. CDR3 region: CASINSGATEAFF. As DNA, the CDR3 is TGTGCCAGCATTAATAGTGGGGCCACTGAAGCTTTCTTT.

The chain carries TRBV16 and TRBJ1-6; maybe TRBD1 (6 bases). Germline V lookup: CDR1 KGHSY, CDR2 FQNENV. This CDR3 is 17 amino acids long. V gave up 6 bases and J gave up 0 bases, with 15 bases separating them. CDR3 sequence reads: CASSPGTLSSYNSPLHF. CDR3 in DNA: TGTGCCAGCAGTCCCGGGACATTAAGCTCCTATAATTCACCCCTCCACTTT. The full variable domain, rest sourced from reference TRBV16 and TRBJ1-6, is GEEVAQTPKHLVRGEGQKAKLYCAPIKGHSYVFWYQQVLKNEFKFLISFQNENVFDETGMPKERFSAKCLPNSPCSLEIQATKLEDSAVYFCASSPGTLSSYNSPLHFGNGTRLTVT.

The genes are TRBV24-1 and TRBJ2-3; no firm D call. Per the germline V gene, CDR1 is KGHDR and CDR2 is SFDVKD. The V gene lost 5 bases and the J gene lost 0 bases, with 8 bases spanning the gap. This CDR3 has 14 residues. The CDR3 region is CATSGRVSTDTQYF. CDR3 nucleotides: TGTGCCACCAGTGGACGGGTCAGCACAGATACGCAGTATTTT.